This T cell receptor beta chain was observed in a study of regulatory T cells in long-lasting Graves disease (dated by TCRdb to about 2021). In the study overall: Persistent Graves' disease was defined as persistently positive TSH receptor autoantibodies together with antithyroid drug treatment for over 5 years. Persistent Graves' disease patients were compared with newly diagnosed Graves' disease patients by peripheral blood TCR sequencing and RNA sequencing. On average, persistent Graves' disease patients in the clinical cohort had been on antithyroid drugs for about 10 years. A total of around 33 samples underwent TCR sequencing, from about 13 patients with persistent Graves' disease and around 20 patients with newly diagnosed Graves' disease. The study was registered as a clinical trial and conducted in China.

This clonotype came up many times. Its antigen is currently not known. Per-base qualities were not stored, and no clone one base away is much larger. Results the study describes overall, beyond this receptor: As a limitation, the authors acknowledged that the small sample size may reduce accuracy. Persistent patients shared more public clonotypes among themselves (under 3,000) than newly diagnosed patients did (about 970). TRBV28, TRBJ1-2 and TRBJ2-5 were preferentially used in persistent disease, while TRBV20-1 and TRBJ2-1 were favored in newly diagnosed disease. Sequencing and analysis were restricted to the TCR beta chain. The study examined only peripheral blood because the primary lesion, thyroid tissue, could not be accessed. Persistent Graves' disease patients showed lower TCR Shannon entropy and fewer highly expanded clones than newly diagnosed patients, suggesting clonal expansion.

Trimming at the junction amounts to 2 bases on V and 2 bases on J, and the germline ends lie 10 bases apart. According to the germline V gene (reference sequence), CDR1 reads MNHEY and CDR2 reads SMNVEV. The CDR3 spans 14 residues, from the cysteine through the phenylalanine. Only CDR3 DNA is held: 42 bases, read in frame from base 1. Libraries were constructed by multiplex PCR. TCRdb lists the instrument as Illumina HiSeq 4000. To build TCR beta libraries, CDR3 regions were amplified by Arm-PCR using iRepertoire HTBI primers. Gel purification was performed on PCR products prior to sequencing. As for the original processing: A total of some 60 TRBV and some 15 TRBJ segments were identified across samples and were used for gene usage analysis of CDR3 amino acid clonotypes. COPE and FqMerger were used to merge the filtered high-quality paired reads into contigs. BLAST was used to align contigs to IMGT TRBV, TRBD and TRBJ reference genes, with CDR3 defined following IMGT. Clonotypes above 0.1% frequency were classified as highly expanded clones. Shannon entropy served as the measure of repertoire diversity, while the Gini coefficient captured V-J evenness. Public clonotypes were defined as clonotypes shared by more than one individual. Through fastp at Q25 and MiXCR, TCRdb rebuilt clones from the public reads, retaining in-frame beta chains. Rows are unified per CDR3 protein, each entry keeping the most common DNA and genes. These V and J calls are TCRdb output, not the study's own analysis. The sample table shows fewer than 400,000 distinct CDR3 sequences, and less than 25% are seen once. Of the sample, less than 25% falls within the top ten clones.

Interpreted using the paper, the time point label stands for: persistent/refractory GD, antithyroid drugs over 5 years with positive TRAb. RNA was extracted from PBMCs in TRIzol for both TCR sequencing and RNA sequencing. The diagnosis of Graves' disease followed American Thyroid Association guidelines. Patients were recruited from an endocrinology department in Xi'an, China. Each patient gave approximately 10 milliliters of peripheral blood, collected in an EDTA anticoagulant tube. PBMCs were isolated by Ficoll Paque Plus density gradient separation without further T cell sorting. An Agilent 2100 Bioanalyzer and agarose gel were used to assess RNA quality, and a NanoDrop 2000 was used to measure RNA concentration.

The source is a female donor with Graves disease. The sample was peripheral blood mononuclear cells (PBMCs), taken when the disease was refractory, from a patient treated with antithyroid drugs. This receptor chain uses TRBV27 and TRBJ2-7, and possibly TRBD2, on 5 matching bases. CDR3 loop: CASSLRGPPYEQYF. DNA sequence: TGTGCCAGCAGTTTAAGAGGGCCCCCCTACGAGCAGTACTTC.